The clone carrying this T cell receptor (beta chain) came up a few times. Its specificity is unknown. Bulk TCR libraries used previously described methods and listed TCR primers. TCRdb reprocessed the PCR reads via MiXCR and lists one record per CDR3 protein. Found here are about half a million distinct CDR3 sequences, roughly a fifth of them singletons; the top ten hold approximately 0.84%. This entry belongs to a study of molecular identifiers for immune sequencing clone quantification. Researchers sorted naive CD8 T cells as cells that were CD8+CD4-CCR7+CD45RA+. Study-level points and caveats: Whereas naive cells kept under 1% of molecules in clones above 20 RNA copies, such clones held over 98% in effectors. Identical barcode-sharing TCR molecules could lead to underestimated sizes for highly expanded clones.

Sequences were obtained from naive CD8+ T cells from blood, with Jurkat cell RNA spiked in. Subset reported: FACS-sorted CD8+CD4-CCR7+CD45RA+ naive T cells. This receptor was identified in a human donor in good health. Some libraries in this study had Jurkat cell RNA spiked in.

The CDR3 region has the DNA TGTGCCAGCAGCTCCAGCCTAGCGGGAGGGCCTGGCTACGAGCAGTACTTC. This translates into CASSSSLAGGPGYEQYF. This chain uses TRBV13 with TRBJ2-7; TRBD2 agrees at 12 bases. J was trimmed by 3 bases and V by 4 bases; bases with no gene match: 10. Germline V gives CDR1 PRHDT, CDR2 FYEKMQ (reference sequence). The CDR3 runs 17 residues.